In this sample, the clone carrying this T cell receptor (beta chain) turned up many times. The antigen is not known. This sample is part of a study of Graves' ophthalmopathy and Graves' hyperthyroidism. Study-wide results and caveats: Also, most clonotypes expanded in the thyroid above 0.001 frequency appeared in blood. Progression of ophthalmopathy was predicted by the model with less than 71% sensitivity and just under 75% specificity.

RNA transcripts were the template, and TCR beta CDR3 regions were amplified from them. First-round RT-PCR with HTBI primers preceded a second-round multiplex PCR. TCRdb fed the multiplex PCR reads into MiXCR, producing one record per CDR3 protein. The table has about 370,000 distinct CDR3 sequences, roughly a sixth seen once. The clonotype originates from an adult woman with stable Graves' hyperthyroidism. Input material: peripheral blood.

CDR3 amino acids: CASTTGWEENTGELFF. As DNA, the CDR3 is TGTGCCAGCACTACTGGGTGGGAGGAGAACACCGGGGAGCTGTTTTTT. The chain joins TRBV12-3 or TRBV12-4 to TRBJ2-2; D perhaps matches TRBD2 (6 bases). The CDR3 sequence is 16 residues long. V was trimmed by 7 bases and J by 1 base, leaving 16 bases between them.